The 22 T cell receptor beta chains in this list originate from one sample, sequenced in a study of blood T cell repertoires in COVID-19. Here immunoSEQ multiplex PCR was the method, and the copy in TCRdb shows in-frame clones only, minus some. The sample has 150,000 to 250,000 clones; around 79% are singletons. The sample comprised peripheral blood. The receptors were gathered from a woman aged 40 to 50 with COVID-19, enrolled during active disease.

J is TRBJ2-3 and V is TRBV14; D possibly corresponds to TRBD2 (6 bases). From germline, CDR1 is SGHDN and CDR2 FVKESK. The germline V and J ends were trimmed by 0 bases and 5 bases, with 21 bases remaining between them. The CDR3 is 18 residues long. The CDR3 sequence is CASSQDVPGTGRLDTQYF. CDR3 bases: TGTGCCAGCAGCCAAGATGTCCCCGGGACTGGGAGATTAGATACGCAGTATTTT.

This clone was found once. The chain is built from TRBV6-2 or TRBV6-3 and TRBJ1-5; D might be TRBD1 (5 bases). Germline V gene lookup returns CDR1 MNHEY and CDR2 SVGEGT. This CDR3 is 15 amino acids long. Between the trimmed V and J ends, which lost 5 bases and 2 bases, there was a span of 13 bases. The CDR3 loop reads CASSRGSGRNQPQHF. CDR3 coding DNA: TGTGCCAGCAGTCGGGGGTCTGGGCGCAATCAGCCCCAGCATTTT.

The rearrangement uses TRBV30 and TRBJ2-3; perhaps TRBD1 as D (6 bases). Germline V gives CDR1 GTSNPN, CDR2 SVGIG (reference sequence). The CDR3 has 15 residues. The V gene lost 1 base and the J gene lost 6 bases, with 17 bases spanning the gap. CDR3 loop: CAWSAGTSSRDTQYF. As DNA, the CDR3 is TGTGCCTGGAGTGCAGGGACAAGTAGTAGGGATACGCAGTATTTT.

This chain joins TRBV3-1 (or the pseudogene TRBV3-2) and TRBJ2-7, with 7 bases lining up with TRBD2. The trim removed 3 bases at V and 3 bases at J, leaving 5 bases unmatched. The CDR3 has 14 residues. Germline assignment: CDR1 LGHDT and CDR2 YNNKEL (reference sequence). The CDR3 nucleotides read TGTGCCAGCAGCCAGGGGGGGGTTATCTACGAGCAGTACTTC. It codes for CASSQGGVIYEQYF.

V and J are TRBV3-1 (or the pseudogene TRBV3-2) and TRBJ1-5, with 9 bases lining up with TRBD1. CDR3 length: 16 amino acids. V dropped 3 bases and J dropped 3; count of bases not matched to a gene: 6. Germline V gene data show CDR1 as LGHDT and CDR2 as YNNKEL (reference sequence). CDR3 in DNA: TGTGCCAGCAGCCACGGGGACAGGGATGCCAATCAGCCCCAGCATTTT. Protein product: CASSHGDRDANQPQHF.

The chain combines TRBV20-1 with TRBJ1-2; TRBD1 aligns across 7 bases. CDR1 is DFQATT and CDR2 is SNEGSKA in the germline V gene (reference sequence). The CDR3 covers 11 residues. After removal of 8 bases from V and 6 bases from J, the junction contained 6 bases not matched to a gene. For the CDR3, the DNA is TGCAGTCCAGGGGGACCGAATGGCTACACCTTC. Protein product: CSPGGPNGYTF.

The V gene is TRBV5-5, the J gene TRBJ1-2; TRBD1 is a possible D gene (6 bases). Germline lookup yields CDR1 SGHKS and CDR2 YYEKEE (reference sequence). The CDR3 has 14 residues. Between the trimmed V and J ends, which lost 8 bases and 5 bases, there was a span of 19 bases. CDR3 nucleotide sequence: TGTGCCAGTACCGAGGACAGTTGGGATTATGGCTACACCTTC. This translates into CASTEDSWDYGYTF.

This clone was seen a single time. V and J are TRBV9 and TRBJ2-7, with D perhaps TRBD1 (6 bases). CDR3 length: 15 amino acids. The V end lost 0 bases, the J end lost 2 bases, and 12 bases lay between the germline ends. The germline gives CDR1 SGDLS, CDR2 YYNGEE. The CDR3 DNA is TGTGCCAGCAGCGTAGCCGTGGGGGACACCTACGAGCAGTACTTC. Translated, it gives CASSVAVGDTYEQYF.

This chain connects TRBV7-8 to TRBJ1-5; 8 bases map to TRBD1. The CDR3 spans 14 residues. V trimming: 3 bases; J trimming: 2 bases; junction bases outside the gene matches: 0. Germline CDR1 SGHVS, CDR2 FQNEAQ. CDR3 protein: CASSLDRGNQPQHF. Here the CDR3 DNA reads TGTGCCAGCAGCTTGGACAGGGGCAATCAGCCCCAGCATTTT.

Only a few counts were recorded for this clone. The chain links TRBV14 to TRBJ1-1; maybe TRBD1 (5 bases). Trimming cost V 4 bases and J 1 base, with 10 bases left between them. CDR3 length: 14 residues. Germline values: CDR1 SGHDN, CDR2 FVKESK. DNA for the CDR3: TGTGCCAGCAGCCTCACAGGTGGGAACACTGAAGCTTTCTTT. Translated, it gives CASSLTGGNTEAFF.

The chain has TRBV6-5 and TRBJ1-2, with D possibly TRBD1 on 6 matching bases. Trimming shortened V by 2 bases and J by 9 bases, and 16 bases separated the two germline ends. The CDR3 loop spans 14 amino acids. CDR1 MNHEY and CDR2 SVGAGI come from the germline V gene. CDR3 nucleotides: TGTGCCAGCAGTTACCTCCCAAACAGGGATCGCTACACCTTC. It specifies CASSYLPNRDRYTF.

The gene calls are TRBV11-3 and TRBJ2-1; TRBD1 aligns across 11 bases. The CDR3 loop spans 14 amino acids. CDR1 is SGHNT, CDR2 YENEEA, per germline. V trimming: 5 bases; J trimming: 6 bases; junction bases outside the gene matches: 3. The CDR3 sequence: CASSRGTGGNEQFF. CDR3 coding DNA: TGTGCCAGCAGCCGAGGGACAGGGGGCAATGAGCAGTTCTTC.

This clone was found a few times. The CDR3 DNA reads TGTGCCAGCTCACCACTGGCACTGGGGGACTCTGAAGCTTTCTTT. This translates into CASSPLALGDSEAFF. This chain links TRBV18 with TRBJ1-1; D is possibly TRBD1 (5 bases). The CDR3 sequence is 15 residues long. The V and J ends lost 1 base and 6 bases respectively, with 15 bases between them. From germline, CDR1 is KGHSH and CDR2 LQKENI.

V usage is TRBV3-1 (or the pseudogene TRBV3-2) and J usage is TRBJ2-3; weak D call: TRBD2 (5 bases). The V end was cut by 1 base, the J end by 3 bases, with 23 bases between. This CDR3 region has 19 residues. CDR1 is LGHDT and CDR2 is YNNKEL in the germline V gene (reference sequence). Here the CDR3 DNA reads TGTGCCAGCAGCCAAGCGGGTGGGCTTTTGGTCCCGGGGACAGATACGCAGTATTTT. Residues: CASSQAGGLLVPGTDTQYF.

This chain joins TRBV19 and TRBJ1-5, with D perhaps TRBD1 (5 bases). The CDR3 covers 15 residues. Trimming stripped 5 bases from V and 0 bases from J, with 11 bases between. The V gene's germline CDR1 is LNHDA and CDR2 SQIVND (reference sequence). CDR3 sequence: CASSLDRISNQPQHF. The CDR3 coding sequence is TGTGCCAGTAGTCTTGACAGAATTAGCAATCAGCCCCAGCATTTT.

The chain has TRBV29-1 and TRBJ2-3; possible D gene TRBD1, 5 bases. V lost 5 bases to trimming and J lost 1 base, with 10 bases between them. The CDR3 spans 13 residues. The germline V gene encodes CDR1 SQVTM and CDR2 ANQGSEA. The CDR3 sequence: CSVRQGGTDTQYF. CDR3 nucleotides: TGCAGCGTTCGGCAGGGTGGCACAGATACGCAGTATTTT.

The J gene is TRBJ2-3, the V gene TRBV6-1; possible D gene TRBD1, 6 bases. The CDR3 totals 15 residues. V dropped 1 base and J dropped 4 bases, with 12 bases sitting between them. Germline V gene data show CDR1 as MNHNS and CDR2 as SASEGT. CDR3 sequence (DNA): TGTGCCAGCAGTGAAGGACAGGCAGTAGCAGATACGCAGTATTTT. It translates to CASSEGQAVADTQYF.

The chain employs TRBV5-4 and TRBJ1-4; tentative D call: TRBD1 (6 bases). Germline values: CDR1 SGHNT, CDR2 YYREEE (reference sequence). Trimming pared 4 bases from V and 8 bases from J, leaving 15 bases between. This CDR3 is 14 amino acids long. CDR3 sequence: CASSLGGPREKLFF. In DNA, the CDR3 is TGTGCCAGCAGCCTGGGGGGCCCCAGGGAAAAACTGTTTTTT. Combining the CDR3 with reference TRBV5-4 and TRBJ1-4 gives the whole variable domain ETGVTQSPTHLIKTRGQQVTLRCSSQSGHNTVSWYQQALGQGPQFIFQYYREEENGRGNFPPRFSGLQFPNYSSELNVNALELDDSALYLCASSLGGPREKLFFGSGTQLSVL.

V usage is TRBV20-1 and J usage is TRBJ2-1; D unresolved. Germline CDR1 is DFQATT and CDR2 is SNEGSKA (reference sequence). Trimming left V 2 bases short and J 9 bases short, with 8 bases between. This CDR3 is built from 11 residues. CDR3 sequence (DNA): TGCAGTGCTAGAAAACAGAGTGAGCAGTTCTTC. This gives the protein CSARKQSEQFF.

In this sample, this clone turned up once. The gene calls are TRBV30 and TRBJ2-3, with D hard to call. Trimming cost V 3 bases and J 5 bases, with 9 bases left between them. There are 12 residues in the CDR3. Germline CDR1 is GTSNPN and CDR2 is SVGIG (reference sequence). The CDR3 nucleotides are TGTGCCTGGAGCCCTGAGGTAGATACGCAGTATTTT. It encodes CAWSPEVDTQYF.

This rearrangement joins TRBV14 to TRBJ2-7, with 8 nucleotides matching TRBD2. The CDR3 sequence is 18 residues long. Germline V CDR1 and CDR2: SGHDN, FVKESK. Trimming took 0 bases from V and 2 from J; bases not matched to a gene: 12. CDR3 sequence (DNA): TGTGCCAGCAGCCAAGATTGGGCTAGCGGGCGTCTAACCTACGAGCAGTACTTC. It codes for CASSQDWASGRLTYEQYF.

This clone was observed a handful of times. This rearrangement joins TRBV27 to TRBJ1-6, with 7 bases that match TRBD1. The CDR3 has 14 residues. Germline CDR1 reads MNHEY; CDR2 reads SMNVEV (reference sequence). Trimming removed 5 bases from V and 7 bases from J; junction bases left unmatched: 5. In nucleotides, the CDR3 is TGTGCCAGCAGTGCAGACAGGGTAAATTCACCCCTCCACTTT. Amino acids: CASSADRVNSPLHF.